This is a list of T cell receptor beta chains from one sample in a study of CD8+ T cells in alopecia areata. TCRdb keeps only in-frame clones here, not all; method: immunoSEQ multiplex PCR. The repertoire holds 150,000 to 200,000 clones, with 59% as singletons. The specimen comprised CD4+ T cells sorted from blood, sampled at week 0. Receptor source: a human donor with alopecia areata. CDR3s include the opening cysteine and the closing phenylalanine or tryptophan. A D gene is named only where the DNA matches it firmly. The listing skips clone size in some rows; elsewhere it reads once, few, many or a size class.

v_call	d_call	clone_size	j_call	cdr3_nt	cdr3_aa
TRBV7-9	.	few	TRBJ2-2	TGTGCCAGCAGCCAAATTCAGGGGTTGCAAACCGGGGAGCTGTTTTTT	CASSQIQGLQTGELFF
TRBV9	TRBD1	.	TRBJ2-2	TGTGCCAGCAGCGTAGAGGGGGCCGCGAACACCGGGGAGCTGTTTTTT	CASSVEGAANTGELFF
TRBV30	.	.	TRBJ2-3	TGTGCCTGGAGGCCACAGGGAAATACGCAGTATTTT	CAWRPQGNTQYF
TRBV20-1	.	.	TRBJ2-3	TGCAGTGCGTCTACCACAGATACGCAGTATTTT	CSASTTDTQYF
TRBV5-1	.	.	TRBJ2-2	TGCGCCAGCAGCTTGGCAGGGCTAGACGCCGGGGAGCTGTTTTTT	CASSLAGLDAGELFF
TRBV30	.	.	TRBJ2-4	TGTGCCTGGAGTGTTGGCAGGGGAGGACCCTTGGCCAAAAACATTCAGTACTTC	CAWSVGRGGPLAKNIQYF
TRBV2	.	.	TRBJ1-2	TGTGCCAGCAGTGAAATCGAAGATTATGGTGGCTACACCTTC	CASSEIEDYGGYTF
TRBV5-1	TRBD2	.	TRBJ2-3	TGCGCCAGCAGCCCAACACTAGCGGGGATGAATACGCAGTATTTT	CASSPTLAGMNTQYF
TRBV7-9	.	.	TRBJ2-1	TGTGCCAGCAGCTTAGGATCTGTCAATGAGCAGTTCTTC	CASSLGSVNEQFF
TRBV30	.	.	TRBJ2-2	TGTGCCTGGAATGGGGTTGGGGGCCCCACCGGGGAGCTGTTTTTT	CAWNGVGGPTGELFF
TRBV4-1	.	few	TRBJ1-2	TGCGCCAGCAGCCAAGATGCAGGGGTAGACTATGGCTACACCTTC	CASSQDAGVDYGYTF
TRBV9	TRBD2	.	TRBJ2-7	TGTGCCAGCAGCACCTCCCCGGGGGGGCATTACGAGCAGTACTTC	CASSTSPGGHYEQYF
TRBV20-1	.	.	TRBJ1-1	TGCAGTGCTAGAGGAGGCACTGAAGCTTTCTTT	CSARGGTEAFF
TRBV30	TRBD2	.	TRBJ2-7	TGTGCCTGGCGACTAGCGGGGGTCTACGAGCAGTACTTC	CAWRLAGVYEQYF
TRBV20-1	.	few	TRBJ1-2	TGCAGTGCTGTCCGGGGGTATGGCTACACCTTC	CSAVRGYGYTF
TRBV10-3	.	.	TRBJ1-1	TGTGCCATCAGTGACTCGGACAGCAAAGCTTTCTTT	CAISDSDSKAFF
TRBV6-5	.	.	TRBJ1-2	TGTGCCAGCAGACAGGGTTTGTATGGCTACACCTTC	CASRQGLYGYTF
TRBV27	TRBD1	.	TRBJ2-1	TGTGCCAGCACCTTGGACAGGGCCAGCAATGAGCAGTTCTTC	CASTLDRASNEQFF
TRBV29-1	.	.	TRBJ1-1	TGCAGCGCCCGGAGCGACAGCATGAACACTGAAGCTTTCTTT	CSARSDSMNTEAFF
TRBV10-3	.	few	TRBJ1-2	TGTGCCATCACCCCCGAATTGGAGGACTATGGCTACACCTTC	CAITPELEDYGYTF
TRBV2	TRBD2	few	TRBJ2-6	TGTGCCAGCAGTGAGGGAGGGGTGACTGGGGCCAACGTCCTGACTTTC	CASSEGGVTGANVLTF
TRBV4-2	.	.	TRBJ1-1	TGTGCCAGCAGCCAATGGTACGGGGATAGTGAGACTGAAGCTTTCTTT	CASSQWYGDSETEAFF
TRBV4-1	TRBD1	.	TRBJ1-6	TGCGCCAGCAGTCCCCCGGGACAGGTGACACCCCTCCACTTT	CASSPPGQVTPLHF
TRBV30	.	.	TRBJ1-5	TGTGCCTGGACCACCACGGGACGGGGAGGCAATCAGCCCCAGCATTTT	CAWTTTGRGGNQPQHF
TRBV10-1	.	.	TRBJ2-2	TGCGCCAGCAGCCCCAACACCGGGGAGCTGTTTTTT	CASSPNTGELFF
TRBV5-1	.	.	TRBJ1-2	TGCGCCAGCAGCTTGGAGACGGCCTATGGCTACACCTTC	CASSLETAYGYTF
TRBV7-2	.	once	TRBJ1-5	TGTGCCAGCAGCTTAAAACAGGTCAATCAGCCCCAGCATTTT	CASSLKQVNQPQHF
TRBV7-6	.	.	TRBJ2-2	TGTGCCAGCAGCTCGTCGACAGCGTACACCGGGGAGCTGTTTTTT	CASSSSTAYTGELFF
TRBV2	.	.	TRBJ1-2	TGTGCCAGCTCCGCCAACTATGGCTACACCTTC	CASSANYGYTF
TRBV30	.	.	TRBJ2-1	TGTGCCTGGAGTGTATATGGGAACAATGAGCAGTTCTTC	CAWSVYGNNEQFF
TRBV29-1	.	.	TRBJ1-1	TGCAGCGGTTCGGGACACCTGAACACTGAAGCTTTCTTT	CSGSGHLNTEAFF